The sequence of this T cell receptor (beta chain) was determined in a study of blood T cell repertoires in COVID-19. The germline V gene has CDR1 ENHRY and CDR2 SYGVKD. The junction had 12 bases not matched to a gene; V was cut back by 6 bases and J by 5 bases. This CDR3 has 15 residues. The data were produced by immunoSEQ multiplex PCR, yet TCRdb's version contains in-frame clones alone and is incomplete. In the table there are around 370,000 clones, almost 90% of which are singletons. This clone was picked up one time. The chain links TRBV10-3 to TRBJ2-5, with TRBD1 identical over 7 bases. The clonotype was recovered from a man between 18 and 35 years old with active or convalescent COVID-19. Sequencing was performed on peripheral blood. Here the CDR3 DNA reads TGTGCCATCAGCCTCGGACAGGCAAAGGAGGAGACCCAGTACTTC. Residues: CAISLGQAKEETQYF.